This TCR beta chain was obtained from a study of cytomegalovirus exposure and HLA in healthy donors. Overall study context: There were approximately 85 million unique TCRs (from HLA-typed donors) in an early data release. Study-level results: Roughly uniform depth of sequencing across donors was assumed in presence/absence analyses. In a later analysis, donors in an Asian-associated ancestry cluster reportedly had fewer N-insertions in productive TCRs than the cohort mean.

The PCR employed 60 Vbeta primers together with 13 Jbeta primers. Measured with immunoSEQ multiplex PCR; TCRdb has only the in-frame clones, and not every one. The table records 180,000 or so clones, around 80% of them present only once. This clone has just a few counts. The antigen is not known. A read error may be the cause here, since a much bigger clone is one base away. Other DNA sequences within the sample encode an identical CDR3. The source of this sequence is a woman in her 30s in good health and CMV-seronegative. Sequenced input: PBMCs.

This chain's CDR3 is CASSLLAGDQETQYF. CDR3 DNA sequence: TGTGCCAGCAGCCTGTTAGCGGGGGACCAAGAGACCCAGTACTTC. This chain joins TRBV4-2 and TRBJ2-5, with 9 bases aligning to TRBD2. The CDR3 extends over 15 amino acids. V gave up 4 bases and J gave up 0 bases; unmatched junction bases: 3. Per the germline V gene, CDR1 is LGHNA and CDR2 is YNFKEQ.